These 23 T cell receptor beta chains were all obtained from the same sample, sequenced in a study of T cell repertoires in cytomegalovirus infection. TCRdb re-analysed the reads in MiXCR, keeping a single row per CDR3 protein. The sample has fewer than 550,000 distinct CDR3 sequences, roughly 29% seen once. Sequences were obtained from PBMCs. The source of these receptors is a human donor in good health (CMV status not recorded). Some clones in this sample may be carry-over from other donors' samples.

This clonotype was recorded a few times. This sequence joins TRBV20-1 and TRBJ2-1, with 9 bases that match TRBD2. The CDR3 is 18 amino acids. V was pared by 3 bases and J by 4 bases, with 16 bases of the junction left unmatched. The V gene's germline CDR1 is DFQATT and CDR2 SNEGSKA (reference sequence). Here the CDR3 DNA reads TGCAGTGCTAGGGGAACCAAGCGGGAGGCTCGGGTATACAATGAGCAGTTCTTC. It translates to CSARGTKREARVYNEQFF.

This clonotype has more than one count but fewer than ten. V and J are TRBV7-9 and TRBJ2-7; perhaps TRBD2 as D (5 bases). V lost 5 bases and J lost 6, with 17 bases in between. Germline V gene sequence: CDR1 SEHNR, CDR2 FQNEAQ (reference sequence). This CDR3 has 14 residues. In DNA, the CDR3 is TGTGCCAGCAGCCCCTGGACCGACGAGGGCGAGCAGTACTTC. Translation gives CASSPWTDEGEQYF.

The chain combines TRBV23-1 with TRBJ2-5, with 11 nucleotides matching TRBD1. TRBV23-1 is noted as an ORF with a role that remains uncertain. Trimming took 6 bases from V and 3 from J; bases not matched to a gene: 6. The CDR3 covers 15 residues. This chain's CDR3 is CASRGVGQGEETQYF. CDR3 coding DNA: TGCGCCAGCAGAGGAGTGGGACAGGGGGAAGAGACCCAGTACTTC.

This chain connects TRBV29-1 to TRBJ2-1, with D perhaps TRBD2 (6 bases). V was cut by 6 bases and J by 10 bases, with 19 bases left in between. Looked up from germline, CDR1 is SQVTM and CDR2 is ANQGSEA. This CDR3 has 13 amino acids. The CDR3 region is CSVAHRLAGEQFF. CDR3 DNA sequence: TGCAGCGTAGCCCACCGACTCGCGGGAGAGCAGTTCTTC.

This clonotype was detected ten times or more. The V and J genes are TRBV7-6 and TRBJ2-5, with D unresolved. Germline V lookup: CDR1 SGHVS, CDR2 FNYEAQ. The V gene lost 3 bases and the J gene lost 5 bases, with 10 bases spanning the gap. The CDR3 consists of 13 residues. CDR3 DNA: TGTGCCAGCAGCTTGGGAATTGAGGAGACCCAGTACTTC. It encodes CASSLGIEETQYF.

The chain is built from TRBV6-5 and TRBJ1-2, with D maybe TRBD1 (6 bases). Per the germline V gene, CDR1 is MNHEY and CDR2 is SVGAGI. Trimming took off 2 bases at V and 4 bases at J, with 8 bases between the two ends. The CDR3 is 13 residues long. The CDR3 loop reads CASSYDRSYGYTF. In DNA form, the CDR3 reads TGTGCCAGCAGTTACGACAGGTCCTATGGCTACACCTTC.

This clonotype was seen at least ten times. DNA for the CDR3: TGTGCCAGCAGCTTAGTAGGCGGGAGTAGCACAGATACGCAGTATTTT. Amino acid sequence: CASSLVGGSSTDTQYF. The V gene is TRBV7-2, the J gene TRBJ2-3; 7 bases match TRBD2. Germline values: CDR1 SGHTA, CDR2 FQGNSA. The ends lost 1 base at V and 0 bases at J; junction bases unmatched: 4. There are 16 residues in the CDR3.

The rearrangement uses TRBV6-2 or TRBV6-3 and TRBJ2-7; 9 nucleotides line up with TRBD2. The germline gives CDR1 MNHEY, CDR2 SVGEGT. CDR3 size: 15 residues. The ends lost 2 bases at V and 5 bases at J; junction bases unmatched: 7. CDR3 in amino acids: CASSYGGSGSNEQYF. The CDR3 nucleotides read TGTGCCAGCAGTTACGGTGGTAGCGGGAGCAACGAGCAGTACTTC.

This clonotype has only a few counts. As DNA, the CDR3 is TGTGCCAGCAGTTTAGTCCTCCCGGCCCGAGCGGACGAGCAGTACTTC. Its protein is CASSLVLPARADEQYF. The chain is built from TRBV27 and TRBJ2-7; a possible D gene is TRBD2 (5 bases). This CDR3 has 16 amino acids. Germline values: CDR1 MNHEY, CDR2 SMNVEV (reference sequence). Trimming removed 2 bases at V and 5 bases at J, with 19 bases between.

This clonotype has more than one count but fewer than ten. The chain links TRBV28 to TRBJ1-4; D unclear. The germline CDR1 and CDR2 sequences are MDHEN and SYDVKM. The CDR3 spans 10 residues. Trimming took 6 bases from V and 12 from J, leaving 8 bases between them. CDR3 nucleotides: TGTGCCAGCAGGCACGGAGAACTGTTTTTT. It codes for CASRHGELFF.

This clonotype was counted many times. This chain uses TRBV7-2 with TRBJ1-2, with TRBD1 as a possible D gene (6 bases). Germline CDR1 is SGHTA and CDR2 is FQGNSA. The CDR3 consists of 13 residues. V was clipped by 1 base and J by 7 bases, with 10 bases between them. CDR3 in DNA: TGTGCCAGCAGCTTAGAGGGGGTACTTGGCTACACCTTC. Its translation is CASSLEGVLGYTF.

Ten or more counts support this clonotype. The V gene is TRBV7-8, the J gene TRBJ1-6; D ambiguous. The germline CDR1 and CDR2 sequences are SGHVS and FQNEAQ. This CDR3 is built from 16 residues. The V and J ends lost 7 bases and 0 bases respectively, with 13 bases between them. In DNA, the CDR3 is TGTGCCAGCAATGTTCAGAGCAGCTCCTATAATTCACCCCTCCACTTT. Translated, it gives CASNVQSSSYNSPLHF. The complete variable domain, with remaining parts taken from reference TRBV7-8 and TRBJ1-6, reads GAGVSQSPRYKVAKRGQDVALRCDPISGHVSLFWYQQALGQGPEFLTYFQNEAQLDKSGLPSDRFFAERPEGSVSTLKIQRTQQEDSAVYLCASNVQSSSYNSPLHFGNGTRLTVT.

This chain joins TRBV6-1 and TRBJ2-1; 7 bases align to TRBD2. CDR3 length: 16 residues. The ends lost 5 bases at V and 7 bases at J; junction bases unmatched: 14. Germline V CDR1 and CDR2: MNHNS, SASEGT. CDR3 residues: CASSPSGDPKGNEQFF. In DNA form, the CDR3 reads TGTGCCAGCAGTCCCAGCGGGGACCCCAAGGGAAATGAGCAGTTCTTC.

The CDR3 region is CASSSITSGRGNEQFF. CDR3 DNA sequence: TGTGCCAGCAGTTCTATTACTAGCGGGAGGGGCAATGAGCAGTTCTTC. This chain joins TRBV27 and TRBJ2-1; 13 nucleotides agree with TRBD2. The CDR3 extends over 16 amino acids. Germline trimming cut 4 bases from V and 6 bases from J; bases unmatched to any gene: 6. The V gene's germline CDR1 is MNHEY and CDR2 SMNVEV (reference sequence).

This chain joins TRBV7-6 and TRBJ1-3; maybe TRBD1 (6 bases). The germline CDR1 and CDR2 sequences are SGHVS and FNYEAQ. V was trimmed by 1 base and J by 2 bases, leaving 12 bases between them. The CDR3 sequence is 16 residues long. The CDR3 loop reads CASSLDRVSTGNTIYF. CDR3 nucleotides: TGTGCCAGCAGCTTAGACAGGGTTTCTACTGGAAACACCATATATTTT.

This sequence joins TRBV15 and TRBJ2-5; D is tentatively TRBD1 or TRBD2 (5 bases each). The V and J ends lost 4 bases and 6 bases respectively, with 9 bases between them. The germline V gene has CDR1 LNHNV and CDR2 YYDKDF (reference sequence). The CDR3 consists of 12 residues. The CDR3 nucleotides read TGTGCCACCAGCACAGGGACGAAGACCCAGTACTTC. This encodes CATSTGTKTQYF.

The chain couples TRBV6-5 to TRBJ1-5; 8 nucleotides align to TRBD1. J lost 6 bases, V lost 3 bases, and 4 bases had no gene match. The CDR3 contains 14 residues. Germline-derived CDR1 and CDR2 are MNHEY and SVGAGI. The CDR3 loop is CASSYGQGSQPQHF. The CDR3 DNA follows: TGTGCCAGCAGTTATGGACAGGGCAGTCAGCCCCAGCATTTT.

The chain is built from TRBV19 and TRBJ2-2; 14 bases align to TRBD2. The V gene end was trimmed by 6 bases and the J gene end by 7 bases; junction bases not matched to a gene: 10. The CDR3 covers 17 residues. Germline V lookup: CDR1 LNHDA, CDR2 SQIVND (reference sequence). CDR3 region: CASSPRLAGGPNGELFF. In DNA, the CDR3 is TGTGCCAGTAGCCCTAGACTAGCGGGAGGGCCTAACGGGGAGCTGTTTTTT.

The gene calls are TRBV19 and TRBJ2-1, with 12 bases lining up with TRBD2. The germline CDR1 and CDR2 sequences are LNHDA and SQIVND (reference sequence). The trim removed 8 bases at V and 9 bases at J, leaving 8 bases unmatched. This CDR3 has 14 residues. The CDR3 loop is CASAPSGGASEQFF. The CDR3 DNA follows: TGTGCCAGTGCCCCTAGCGGGGGGGCGAGTGAGCAGTTCTTC.

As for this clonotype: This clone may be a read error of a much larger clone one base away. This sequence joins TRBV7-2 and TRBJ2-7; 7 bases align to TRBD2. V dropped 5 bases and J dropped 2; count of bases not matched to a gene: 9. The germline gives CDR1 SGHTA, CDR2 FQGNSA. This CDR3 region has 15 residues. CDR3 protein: CASSLGLVGPYEQYV. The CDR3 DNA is TGTGCCAGCAGCCTAGGACTAGTGGGACCCTACGAGCAGTACGTC.

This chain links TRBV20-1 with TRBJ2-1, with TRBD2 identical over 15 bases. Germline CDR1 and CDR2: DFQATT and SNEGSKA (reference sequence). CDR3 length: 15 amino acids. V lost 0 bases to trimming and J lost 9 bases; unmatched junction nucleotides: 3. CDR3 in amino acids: CSARDRTSGRGEQFF. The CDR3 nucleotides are TGCAGTGCTAGAGATAGGACTAGCGGGAGGGGTGAGCAGTTCTTC.

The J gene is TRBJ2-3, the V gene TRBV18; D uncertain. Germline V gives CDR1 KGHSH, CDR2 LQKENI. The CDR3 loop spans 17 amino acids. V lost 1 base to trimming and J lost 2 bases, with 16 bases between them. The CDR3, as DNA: TGTGCCAGCTCACCACGAGCAAGTTCTCGATTCACAGATACGCAGTATTTT. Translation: CASSPRASSRFTDTQYF.

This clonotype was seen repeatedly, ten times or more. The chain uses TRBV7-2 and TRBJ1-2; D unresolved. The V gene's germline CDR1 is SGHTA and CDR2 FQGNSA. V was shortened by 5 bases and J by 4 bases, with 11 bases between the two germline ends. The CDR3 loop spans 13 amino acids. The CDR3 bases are TGTGCCAGCAGCCTGACACTATCCTATGGCTACACCTTC. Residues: CASSLTLSYGYTF.